These 27 T cell receptor beta chains share one sample of origin, sequenced in a study of STAT3 mutations in large granular lymphocyte leukemia. These receptors lack a known antigen. Data came from immunoSEQ multiplex PCR; TCRdb stores just in-frame clones and leaves some out. The table includes just over 5,000 clones, just over 70% detected once. General study results and limits: Every T-cell large granular lymphocyte leukemia patient had at least one immunodominant TCR beta clonotype.

Sequencing used PBMCs. These TCRs come from a human donor with T large granular lymphocyte leukemia. Some clones in this sample may be carry-over from other donors' samples.

This clone was observed a single time. The chain uses TRBV10-3 and TRBJ2-7, with D unclear. The CDR3 sequence is 14 residues long. Per germline, CDR1 ENHRY and CDR2 SYGVKD. Deletions cut 3 bases from V and 1 base from J, with 10 bases between. CDR3 residues: CAISDLDNSYEQYF. DNA of the CDR3: TGTGCCATCAGTGACCTCGACAATTCCTACGAGCAGTACTTC.

The chain combines TRBV13 with TRBJ2-3; D ambiguous. This CDR3 region has 14 residues. V was shortened by 2 bases and J by 6 bases, with 12 bases between the two germline ends. Germline V lookup: CDR1 PRHDT, CDR2 FYEKMQ (reference sequence). This CDR3 reads CASSLIGVGDTQYF. The CDR3 DNA follows: TGTGCCAGCAGCTTAATCGGAGTGGGGGATACGCAGTATTTT.

The J gene is TRBJ2-3, the V gene TRBV11-2; tentatively, D is TRBD2 (6 bases). The V gene's germline CDR1 is SGHAT and CDR2 FQNNGV. V was clipped by 5 bases and J by 6 bases, with 15 bases between them. CDR3 length: 14 amino acids. The CDR3, as DNA: TGTGCCAGCAGCATCGGGGCGGCGGGGGATACGCAGTATTTT. This encodes CASSIGAAGDTQYF.

This chain connects TRBV5-1 to TRBJ2-7; TRBD1 is a possible D gene (5 bases). V was clipped by 4 bases and J by 3 bases, with 11 bases between them. The germline CDR1 and CDR2 sequences are SGHRS and YFSETQ. The CDR3 is 13 amino acids. The CDR3 loop reads CASSPDDSYEQYF. CDR3 nucleotide sequence: TGCGCCAGCAGCCCGGACGACAGCTACGAGCAGTACTTC.

The chain has TRBV6-1 and TRBJ1-5, with D perhaps TRBD1 (5 bases). Trimming stripped 6 bases from V and 6 bases from J, with 15 bases between. The CDR3 contains 14 residues. Germline V gives CDR1 MNHNS, CDR2 SASEGT. The CDR3 sequence: CASSPLGALQPQHF. Here the CDR3 DNA reads TGTGCCAGCAGCCCACTAGGGGCCCTTCAGCCCCAGCATTTT.

The chain joins TRBV13 to TRBJ2-7, with 7 bases fitting TRBD2. V was pared by 2 bases and J by 1 base, with 8 bases of the junction left unmatched. The CDR3 extends over 16 amino acids. Per the germline V gene, CDR1 is PRHDT and CDR2 is FYEKMQ (reference sequence). CDR3 protein: CASSLNMASGSYEQYF. In nucleotides, the CDR3 is TGTGCCAGCAGCTTAAATATGGCTAGCGGATCCTACGAGCAGTACTTC.

The V call is TRBV4-2, the J call TRBJ1-2; D is undetermined. The germline V gene encodes CDR1 LGHNA and CDR2 YNFKEQ. This CDR3 comprises 14 residues. V gave up 1 base and J gave up 6 bases, with 12 bases separating them. CDR3 amino acids: CASSQGFFSDGYTF. As DNA, the CDR3 is TGTGCCAGCAGCCAAGGCTTCTTCAGTGATGGCTACACCTTC.

This chain joins TRBV7-9 and TRBJ2-6; D is uncertain. The V gene's germline CDR1 is SEHNR and CDR2 FQNEAQ (reference sequence). V gave up 3 bases and J gave up 0 bases, with 0 bases separating them. There are 13 residues in the CDR3. The CDR3 sequence is CASSFSGANVLTF. In nucleotides, the CDR3 is TGTGCCAGCAGCTTCTCTGGGGCCAACGTCCTGACTTTC. The whole variable domain, remainder taken from reference TRBV7-9 and TRBJ2-6, is DTGVSQNPRHKITKRGQNVTFRCDPISEHNRLYWYRQTLGQGPEFLTYFQNEAQLEKSRLLSDRFSAERPKGSFSTLEIQRTEQGDSAMYLCASSFSGANVLTFGAGSRLTVL.

The rearrangement uses TRBV27 and TRBJ2-3; D is uncertain. V shed 5 bases and J shed 0 bases, with 6 bases lying between them. CDR1 and CDR2 (germline): MNHEY, SMNVEV (reference sequence). CDR3 length: 13 residues. In DNA, the CDR3 is TGTGCCAGCAGTCCGTTTAGCACAGATACGCAGTATTTT. It translates to CASSPFSTDTQYF.

The chain links TRBV5-4 to TRBJ1-1; D is ambiguous. The germline V gene encodes CDR1 SGHNT and CDR2 YYREEE (reference sequence). V was trimmed by 0 bases and J by 5 bases, leaving 5 bases between them. The CDR3 sequence is 12 residues long. The CDR3 region is CASSLVQTEAFF. For the CDR3, the DNA is TGTGCCAGCAGCTTGGTGCAGACTGAAGCTTTCTTT.

This sequence joins TRBV5-4 and TRBJ2-7, with D hard to call. V was cut by 2 bases and J by 2 bases, with 5 bases left in between. This CDR3 has 12 amino acids. Per the germline V gene, CDR1 is SGHNT and CDR2 is YYREEE (reference sequence). The CDR3 region has the DNA TGTGCCAGCAGCTTTGGCGCCTACGAGCAGTACTTC. Translation: CASSFGAYEQYF. Full variable domain (outside the CDR3, taken from reference TRBV5-4 and TRBJ2-7): ETGVTQSPTHLIKTRGQQVTLRCSSQSGHNTVSWYQQALGQGPQFIFQYYREEENGRGNFPPRFSGLQFPNYSSELNVNALELDDSALYLCASSFGAYEQYFGPGTRLTVT.

The rearrangement joins TRBV18 to TRBJ2-3; 7 bases match TRBD2. V lost 3 bases, J lost 0 bases, and 9 bases stayed unmatched. The CDR3 loop spans 17 amino acids. Germline V gives CDR1 KGHSH, CDR2 LQKENI. CDR3 loop: CASSPETSELSTDTQYF. Written as DNA, the CDR3 is TGTGCCAGCTCACCCGAAACTAGCGAGCTAAGCACAGATACGCAGTATTTT. The full variable domain, with the rest looked up from reference TRBV18 and TRBJ2-3, is NAGVMQNPRHLVRRRGQEARLRCSPMKGHSHVYWYRQLPEEGLKFMVYLQKENIIDESGMPKERFSAEFPKEGPSILRIQQVVRGDSAAYFCASSPETSELSTDTQYFGPGTRLTVL.

This chain joins TRBV5-1 and TRBJ2-7; no clear D gene. V lost 4 bases, J lost 2 bases, and 16 bases lay in between. CDR1 and CDR2 (germline): SGHRS, YFSETQ. The CDR3 sequence is 15 residues long. The CDR3 reads CASSPGYGPPYEQYF. CDR3 bases: TGCGCCAGCAGCCCTGGGTACGGGCCCCCCTACGAGCAGTACTTC.

The J gene is TRBJ1-2, the V gene TRBV5-1; 10 bases line up with TRBD1. Germline V CDR1 and CDR2: SGHRS, YFSETQ. CDR3 length: 14 amino acids. J lost 6 bases, V lost 4 bases, and 6 bases had no gene match. This chain's CDR3 is CASSPDRGVDGYTF. Written as DNA, the CDR3 is TGCGCCAGCAGCCCGGACAGGGGGGTAGATGGCTACACCTTC.

The chain employs TRBV30 and TRBJ2-1; D is undetermined. V lost 7 bases to trimming and J lost 9 bases, with 16 bases between them. CDR3 length: 12 residues. Germline V gene lookup returns CDR1 GTSNPN and CDR2 SVGIG (reference sequence). CDR3 in amino acids: CALGLRLGEQFF. The CDR3 coding sequence is TGTGCCTTAGGCCTGCGACTGGGTGAGCAGTTCTTC. The variable domain in full, completed from reference TRBV30 and TRBJ2-1, reads SQTIHQWPATLVQPVGSPLSLECTVEGTSNPNLYWYRQAAGRGLQLLFYSVGIGQISSEVPQNLSASRPQDRQFILSSKKLLLSDSGFYLCALGLRLGEQFFGPGTRLTVL.

The chain carries TRBV6-5 and TRBJ1-6; D ambiguous. V lost 10 bases to trimming and J lost 6 bases, with 13 bases between them. This CDR3 contains 13 residues. The germline CDR1 and CDR2 sequences are MNHEY and SVGAGI. This CDR3 is CATRWDINSPLHF. The CDR3 DNA sequence: TGTGCCACGCGGTGGGATATTAATTCACCCCTCCACTTT.

This clone was observed a few times. The chain employs TRBV5-1 and TRBJ2-5; 10 bases agree with TRBD2. The J segment lost 4 bases and the V segment lost 5 bases, leaving 11 bases of the junction unmatched. CDR3 size: 16 residues. CDR1 and CDR2 from the germline V gene are SGHRS and YFSETQ. The CDR3, as DNA: TGCGCCAGCAGACTAGTCACTAGCGGGGAGGGAGAGACCCAGTACTTC. Protein product: CASRLVTSGEGETQYF.

The chain links TRBV4-1 to TRBJ2-7; tentatively, D is TRBD1 (6 bases). Germline loops: CDR1 MGHRA, CDR2 YSYEKL. Trimming cost V 4 bases and J 0 bases, with 16 bases left between them. This CDR3 spans 16 amino acids. The CDR3 DNA reads as TGCGCCAGCAGCCCCTTGACAGGCGACAGCTCCTACGAGCAGTACTTC. It codes for CASSPLTGDSSYEQYF.

The DNA for the CDR3 is TGCGCCAGCCACTCTGGCGGCAACTCCTACGAGCAGTACTTC. Amino acids: CASHSGGNSYEQYF. This chain links TRBV5-1 with TRBJ2-7; no clear D gene. The V end was cut by 7 bases, the J end by 0 bases, with 14 bases between. The V gene's germline CDR1 is SGHRS and CDR2 YFSETQ. The CDR3 spans 14 residues.

The rearrangement uses TRBV5-1 and TRBJ1-5; the D gene is possibly TRBD1 (5 bases). The CDR3 extends over 14 amino acids. Trimming removed 0 bases at V and 5 bases at J, with 9 bases between. CDR1 is SGHRS, CDR2 YFSETQ, per germline. The CDR3 here is CASSLAWGDQPQHF. CDR3 bases: TGCGCCAGCAGCTTGGCCTGGGGGGATCAGCCCCAGCATTTT.

The rearrangement links TRBV13 to TRBJ2-5; 11 positions agree with TRBD2. The CDR3 consists of 17 residues. Trimming removed 5 bases from V and 4 bases from J; junction bases left unmatched: 12. Germline V CDR1 and CDR2: PRHDT, FYEKMQ (reference sequence). For the CDR3, the DNA is TGTGCCAGCAGCCCCGGGGCTAGCGGGAGGCCGGGAGAGACCCAGTACTTC. Encoded protein: CASSPGASGRPGETQYF.

The chain links TRBV28 to TRBJ1-2; the D is unclear. Germline lookup yields CDR1 MDHEN and CDR2 SYDVKM. V lost 5 bases, J lost 5 bases, and 15 bases lay in between. The CDR3 totals 14 residues. CDR3 nucleotide sequence: TGTGCCAGCAGTACAGAACCCCGTTGGTATGGCTACACCTTC. Protein: CASSTEPRWYGYTF.

This chain connects TRBV7-3 to TRBJ1-1; TRBD1 matches at 9 bases. The CDR3 contains 15 residues. With 5 bases clipped from V and 5 bases from J, the junction kept 9 bases outside the gene matches. CDR1 and CDR2 from the germline V gene are SGHTA and FQGTGA. This CDR3 is CASSDSGTGRTEAFF. The CDR3 nucleotides are TGTGCCAGCAGCGATTCCGGGACAGGGAGGACTGAAGCTTTCTTT.

The sample holds a few counts of this clone. The J gene is TRBJ1-1, the V gene TRBV19; D call uncertain. Germline V gene lookup returns CDR1 LNHDA and CDR2 SQIVND (reference sequence). CDR3 length equals 13 residues. V was shortened by 5 bases and J by 3 bases, with 10 bases between the two germline ends. CDR3 protein: CASSYSRDTEAFF. For the CDR3, the DNA is TGTGCCAGTAGTTATAGTAGGGACACTGAAGCTTTCTTT.

The V and J genes are TRBV18 and TRBJ2-1; TRBD2 matches at 12 bases. Per germline, CDR1 KGHSH and CDR2 LQKENI. The junction had 21 bases not matched to a gene; V was cut back by 6 bases and J by 0 bases. The CDR3 has 22 amino acids. CDR3 DNA: TGTGCCAGCTCTCAAGGGAGATCCGGACTAGCGGGGTCTGCGAGCTCCTACAATGAGCAGTTCTTC. Residues: CASSQGRSGLAGSASSYNEQFF.

V usage is TRBV29-1 and J usage is TRBJ1-4, with TRBD1 as a possible D gene (6 bases). CDR3 length: 16 amino acids. The ends were cut back, 3 bases at V and 6 bases at J, with 20 bases in the middle. Germline V gene sequence: CDR1 SQVTM, CDR2 ANQGSEA. In DNA form, the CDR3 reads TGCAGCGTTGAGAAGGAGGATAGCAGGGGAGATGAAAAACTGTTTTTT. This translates into CSVEKEDSRGDEKLFF.

In this sample, this clone turned up a few times. The chain couples TRBV5-4 to TRBJ1-2; TRBD1 agrees at 9 bases. The CDR3 covers 14 residues. V gave up 4 bases and J gave up 4 bases; unmatched junction bases: 5. In germline, CDR1 is SGHNT, CDR2 YYREEE (reference sequence). The CDR3 nucleotides are TGTGCCAGCAGCCCGGAGGGACAGGGCTATGGCTACACCTTC. This sequence encodes CASSPEGQGYGYTF. Drawing the rest from reference TRBV5-4 and TRBJ1-2, the complete variable domain is ETGVTQSPTHLIKTRGQQVTLRCSSQSGHNTVSWYQQALGQGPQFIFQYYREEENGRGNFPPRFSGLQFPNYSSELNVNALELDDSALYLCASSPEGQGYGYTFGSGTRLTVV.